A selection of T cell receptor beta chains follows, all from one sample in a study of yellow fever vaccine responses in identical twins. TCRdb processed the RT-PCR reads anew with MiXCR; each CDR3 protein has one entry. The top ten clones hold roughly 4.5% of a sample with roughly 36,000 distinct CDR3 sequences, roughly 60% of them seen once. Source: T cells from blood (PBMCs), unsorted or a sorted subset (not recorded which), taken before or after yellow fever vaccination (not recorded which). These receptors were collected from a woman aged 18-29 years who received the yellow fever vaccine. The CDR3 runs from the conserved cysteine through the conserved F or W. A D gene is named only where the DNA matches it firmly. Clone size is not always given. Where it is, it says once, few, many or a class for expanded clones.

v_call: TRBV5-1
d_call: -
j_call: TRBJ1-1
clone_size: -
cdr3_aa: CASSLVGVNTEAFF
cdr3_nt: TGCGCCAGCAGCTTGGTTGGGGTGAACACTGAAGCTTTCTTT

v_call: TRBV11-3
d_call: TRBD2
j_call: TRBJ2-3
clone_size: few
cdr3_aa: CASSPFPGTTTDTQYF
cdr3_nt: TGTGCCAGCAGCCCCTTTCCCGGGACTACCACAGATACGCAGTATTTT

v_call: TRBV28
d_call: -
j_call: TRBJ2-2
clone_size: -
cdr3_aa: CASKDRDSSNTGELFFF
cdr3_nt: -

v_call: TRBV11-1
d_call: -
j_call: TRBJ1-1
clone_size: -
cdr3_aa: CASTGGPGNTEAFF
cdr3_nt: TGTGCCAGCACCGGTGGGCCAGGGAACACTGAAGCTTTCTTT

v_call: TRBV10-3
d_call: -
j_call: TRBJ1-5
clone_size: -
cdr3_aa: CAISETGYEGNQPQHF
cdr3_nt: TGTGCCATCAGTGAGACAGGGTATGAGGGCAATCAACCCCAGCATTTT

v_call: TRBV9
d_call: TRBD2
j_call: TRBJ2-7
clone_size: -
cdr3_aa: CASSVTSVPTYEQYF
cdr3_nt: TGTGCCAGCAGCGTGACTAGCGTACCAACCTACGAGCAGTACTTC

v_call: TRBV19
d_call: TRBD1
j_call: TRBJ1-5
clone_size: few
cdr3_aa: CASSGGTGENQPQHF
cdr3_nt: TGTGCCAGTAGTGGAGGGACAGGGGAAAATCAGCCCCAGCATTTT

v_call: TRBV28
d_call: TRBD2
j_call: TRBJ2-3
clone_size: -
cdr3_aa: CASSLWVASGVTDTQYF
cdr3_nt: TGTGCCAGCAGTTTATGGGTCGCTAGCGGGGTCACAGATACGCAGTATTTT

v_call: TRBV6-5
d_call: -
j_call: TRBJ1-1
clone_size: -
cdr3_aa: CASSYSAQGTEAFF
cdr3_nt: TGTGCCAGCAGTTACTCGGCCCAGGGGACTGAAGCTTTCTTT

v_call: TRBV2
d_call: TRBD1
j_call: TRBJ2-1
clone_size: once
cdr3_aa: CASSPTGGWGYNEQFF
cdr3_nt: TGTGCCAGCAGTCCAACAGGGGGGTGGGGGTACAATGAGCAGTTCTTC

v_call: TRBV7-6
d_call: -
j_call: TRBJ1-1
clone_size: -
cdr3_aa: CASSKGGVNAEAFF
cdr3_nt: TGTGCCAGCAGCAAAGGGGGGGTGAACGCTGAAGCTTTCTTT

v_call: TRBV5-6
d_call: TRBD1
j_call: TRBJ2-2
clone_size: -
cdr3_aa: CASCTGACTGELFF
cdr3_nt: TGTGCCAGTTGTACAGGGGCTTGCACCGGGGAGCTGTTTTTT

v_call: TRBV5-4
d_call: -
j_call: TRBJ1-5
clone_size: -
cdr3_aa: CASSLDKNGYQPQHF
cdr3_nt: TGTGCCAGCAGCTTGGACAAAAATGGTTATCAGCCCCAGCATTTT

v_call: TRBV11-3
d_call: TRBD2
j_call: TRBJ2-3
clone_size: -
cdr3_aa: CASRLAGGPDTQYF
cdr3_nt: TGTGCCAGCAGACTAGCGGGAGGGCCAGATACGCAGTATTTT

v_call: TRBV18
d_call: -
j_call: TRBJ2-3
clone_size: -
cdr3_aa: CASSQSTDTQYF
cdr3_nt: TGTGCCAGCTCACAGAGCACAGATACGCAGTATTTT

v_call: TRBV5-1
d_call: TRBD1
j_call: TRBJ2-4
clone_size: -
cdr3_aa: CASSRQGGENIQYF
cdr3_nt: TGCGCCAGCAGCCGACAGGGGGGAGAAAACATTCAGTACTTC

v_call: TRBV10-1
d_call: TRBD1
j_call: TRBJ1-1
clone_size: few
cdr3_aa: CASSQQGVTEAFF
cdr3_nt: TGCGCCAGCAGTCAACAGGGGGTGACTGAAGCTTTCTTT

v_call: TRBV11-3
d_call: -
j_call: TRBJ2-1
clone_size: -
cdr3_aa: CASSTGAGVVWEQFF
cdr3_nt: TGTGCCAGCAGCACGGGGGCGGGAGTAGTTTGGGAGCAGTTCTTC

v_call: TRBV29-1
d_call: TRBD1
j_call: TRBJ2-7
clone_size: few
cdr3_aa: CSVPGDRYYEQYF
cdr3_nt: TGCAGCGTCCCAGGGGACAGATACTACGAGCAGTACTTC

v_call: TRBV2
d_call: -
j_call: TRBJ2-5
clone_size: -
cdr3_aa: CAIVAQPQETQYF
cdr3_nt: TGTGCCATTGTAGCGCAACCCCAAGAGACCCAGTACTTC

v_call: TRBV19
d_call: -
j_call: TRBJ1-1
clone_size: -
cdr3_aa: CASSRKGPNMGNTEAFF
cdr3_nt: TGTGCCAGTAGTAGAAAGGGACCGAACATGGGGAACACTGAAGCTTTCTTT

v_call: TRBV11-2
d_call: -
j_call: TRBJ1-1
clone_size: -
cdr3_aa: CASSPYLTATEAFF
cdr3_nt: TGTGCCAGCAGCCCTTACCTGACAGCCACTGAAGCTTTCTTT

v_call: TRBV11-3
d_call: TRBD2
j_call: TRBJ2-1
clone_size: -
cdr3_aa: CASSRTSGGRYNEQFF
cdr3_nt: TGTGCCAGCAGCCGCACTAGCGGGGGGAGGTACAATGAGCAGTTCTTC

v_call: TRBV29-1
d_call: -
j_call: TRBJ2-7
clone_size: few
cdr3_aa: CSVVEGVQSYEQYF
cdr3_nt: TGCAGCGTTGTGGAGGGGGTCCAATCCTACGAGCAGTACTTC

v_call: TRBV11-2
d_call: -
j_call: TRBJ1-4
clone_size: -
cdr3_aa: CASSPSYRRHATNEKLFF
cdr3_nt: TGTGCCAGCAGCCCAAGCTATCGACGGCATGCAACTAATGAAAAACTGTTTTTT

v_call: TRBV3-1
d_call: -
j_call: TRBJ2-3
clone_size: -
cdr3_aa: CASLSPYTDTQYF
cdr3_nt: TGTGCCAGTTTATCTCCTTACACAGATACGCAGTATTTT

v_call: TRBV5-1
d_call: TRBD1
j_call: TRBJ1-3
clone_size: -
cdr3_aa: CASSPMGTDSGNTIYF
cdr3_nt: TGCGCCAGCAGCCCGATGGGGACAGACTCTGGAAACACCATATATTTT

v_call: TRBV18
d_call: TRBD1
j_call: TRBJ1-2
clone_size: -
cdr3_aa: CASSPFTRTGANGYTF
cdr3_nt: TGTGCCAGCTCACCCTTTACTCGGACAGGAGCAAATGGCTACACCTTC

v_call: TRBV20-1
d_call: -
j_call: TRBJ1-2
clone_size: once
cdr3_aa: CSAFAAGGIDGYTF
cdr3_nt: TGCAGTGCCTTCGCGGCGGGCGGAATCGATGGCTACACCTTC

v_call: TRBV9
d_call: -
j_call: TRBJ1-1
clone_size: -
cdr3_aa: CASSVATSGLNTEAFF
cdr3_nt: TGTGCCAGCAGCGTAGCTACTTCGGGACTGAACACTGAAGCTTTCTTT

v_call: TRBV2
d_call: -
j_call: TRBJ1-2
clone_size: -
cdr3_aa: CASSVSTEIYGYTF
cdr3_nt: TGTGCCAGCAGTGTGTCAACCGAGATCTATGGCTACACCTTC

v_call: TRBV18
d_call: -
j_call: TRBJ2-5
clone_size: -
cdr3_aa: CASSPIETQYF
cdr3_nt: TGTGCCAGCTCACCAATAGAGACCCAGTACTTC

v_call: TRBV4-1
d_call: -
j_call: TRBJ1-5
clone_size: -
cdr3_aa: CASSQDSSERPQHF
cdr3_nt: TGCGCCAGCAGCCAAGATAGTAGCGAGCGGCCCCAGCATTTT

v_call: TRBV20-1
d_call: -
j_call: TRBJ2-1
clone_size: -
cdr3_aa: CSAPVLESSYNEQFF
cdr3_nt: TGCAGTGCTCCCGTTTTAGAAAGCTCCTACAATGAGCAGTTCTTC

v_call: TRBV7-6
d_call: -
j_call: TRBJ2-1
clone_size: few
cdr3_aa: CASSLDLRSGREQFF
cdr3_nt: TGTGCCAGCAGCTTGGACCTTCGGTCGGGGAGAGAGCAGTTCTTC

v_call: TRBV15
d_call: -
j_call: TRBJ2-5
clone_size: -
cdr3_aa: CATSRDPGETQYF
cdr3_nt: TGTGCCACCAGCAGAGACCCGGGGGAGACCCAGTACTTC

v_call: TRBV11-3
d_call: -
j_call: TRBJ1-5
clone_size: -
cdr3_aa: CASSSALNQPQHF
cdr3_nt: TGTGCCAGCAGCTCTGCTTTAAATCAGCCCCAGCATTTT

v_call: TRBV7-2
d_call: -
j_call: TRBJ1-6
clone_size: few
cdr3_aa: CASSLNPQSLHF
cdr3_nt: TGTGCCAGCAGTTTAAACCCCCAGTCCCTCCACTTT

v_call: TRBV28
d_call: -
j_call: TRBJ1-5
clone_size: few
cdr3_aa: CASSAHLSNQPQHF
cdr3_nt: TGTGCCAGCAGTGCACACCTTAGCAATCAGCCCCAGCATTTT

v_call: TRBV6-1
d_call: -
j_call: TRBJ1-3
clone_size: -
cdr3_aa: CASRATSSGNTIYF
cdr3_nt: TGTGCCAGCAGAGCCACCAGCTCTGGAAACACCATATATTTT

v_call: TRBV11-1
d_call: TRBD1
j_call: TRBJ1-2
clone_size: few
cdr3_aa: CASSNTGQLHYGYTF
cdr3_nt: TGTGCCAGCAGCAACACGGGACAGCTACACTATGGCTACACCTTC

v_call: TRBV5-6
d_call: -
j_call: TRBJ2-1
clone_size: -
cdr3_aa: CASSLGLTYNEQFF
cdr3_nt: TGTGCCAGCAGCTTGGGACTAACCTACAATGAGCAGTTCTTC

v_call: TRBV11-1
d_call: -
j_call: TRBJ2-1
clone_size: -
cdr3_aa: CASSSFGGLGDNEQFF
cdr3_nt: TGTGCCAGCAGCTCCTTTGGGGGGTTGGGAGACAATGAGCAGTTCTTC

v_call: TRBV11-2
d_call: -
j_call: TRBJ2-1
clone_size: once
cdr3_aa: CASSLVGFNEQFF
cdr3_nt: TGTGCCAGCAGCTTAGTAGGGTTCAATGAGCAGTTCTTC

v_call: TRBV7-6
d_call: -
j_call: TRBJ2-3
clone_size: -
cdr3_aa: CASSLGAGHTDTQYF
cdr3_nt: TGTGCCAGCAGCTTAGGTGCGGGACACACAGATACGCAGTATTTT

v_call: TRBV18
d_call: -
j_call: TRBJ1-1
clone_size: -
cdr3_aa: CASSLQGFGTEAFF
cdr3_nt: TGTGCCAGCTCACTACAGGGCTTTGGGACTGAAGCTTTCTTT

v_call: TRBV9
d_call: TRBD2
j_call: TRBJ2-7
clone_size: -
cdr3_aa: CASSSTRGLNEQYF
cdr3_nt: TGTGCCAGCAGCTCGACAAGGGGACTAAACGAGCAGTACTTC

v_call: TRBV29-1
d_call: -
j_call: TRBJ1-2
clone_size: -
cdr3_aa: CSVSGGPDYGYTF
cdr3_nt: TGCAGCGTTTCCGGGGGGCCAGACTATGGCTACACCTTC